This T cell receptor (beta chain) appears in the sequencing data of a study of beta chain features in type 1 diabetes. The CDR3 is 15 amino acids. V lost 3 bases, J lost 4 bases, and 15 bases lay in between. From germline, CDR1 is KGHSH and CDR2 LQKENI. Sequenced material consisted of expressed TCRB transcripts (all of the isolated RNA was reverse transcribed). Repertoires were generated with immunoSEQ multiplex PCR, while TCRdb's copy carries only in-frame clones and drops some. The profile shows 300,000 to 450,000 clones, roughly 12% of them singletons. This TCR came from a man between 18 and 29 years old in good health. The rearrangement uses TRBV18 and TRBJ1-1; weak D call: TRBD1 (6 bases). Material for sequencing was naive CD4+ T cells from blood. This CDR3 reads CASSPIGGDTTEAFF. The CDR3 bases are TGTGCCAGCTCACCTATAGGGGGAGATACCACTGAAGCTTTCTTT. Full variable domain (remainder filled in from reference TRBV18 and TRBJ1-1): NAGVMQNPRHLVRRRGQEARLRCSPMKGHSHVYWYRQLPEEGLKFMVYLQKENIIDESGMPKERFSAEFPKEGPSILRIQQVVRGDSAAYFCASSPIGGDTTEAFFGQGTRLTVV.